What follows describes a single TCR beta chain. A single record per CDR3 protein comes from TCRdb applying MiXCR to the PCR reads. The data show some 7,900 distinct CDR3 sequences, more than 35% seen once. CDR3 length equals 13 residues. With 1 base removed from V and 10 bases from J, the gap between germline ends came to 11 bases. The germline V gene encodes CDR1 MNHNS and CDR2 SASEGT. This entry comes from a study of immune characterization of retroperitoneal liposarcoma. The chain joins TRBV6-1 to TRBJ2-1; D not resolved. Sequenced input: tumor tissue. This clonotype was obtained from a male donor with retroperitoneal liposarcoma. CDR3 in amino acids: CASSEGGPREQFF. In DNA, the CDR3 is TGTGCCAGCAGTGAAGGGGGTCCACGGGAGCAGTTCTTC.